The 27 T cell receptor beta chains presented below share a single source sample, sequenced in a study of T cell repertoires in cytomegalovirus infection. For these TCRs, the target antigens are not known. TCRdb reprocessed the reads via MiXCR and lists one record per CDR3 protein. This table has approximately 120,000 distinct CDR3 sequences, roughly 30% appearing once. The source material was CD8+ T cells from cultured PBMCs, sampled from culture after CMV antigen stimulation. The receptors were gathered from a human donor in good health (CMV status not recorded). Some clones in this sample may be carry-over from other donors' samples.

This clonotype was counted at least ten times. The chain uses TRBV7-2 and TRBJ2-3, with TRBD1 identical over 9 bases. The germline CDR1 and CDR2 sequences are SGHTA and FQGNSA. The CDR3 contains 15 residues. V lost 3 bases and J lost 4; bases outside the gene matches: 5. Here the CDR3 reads CASSFLGQGPDTQYF. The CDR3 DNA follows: TGTGCCAGCAGCTTTCTGGGACAGGGCCCAGATACGCAGTATTTT.

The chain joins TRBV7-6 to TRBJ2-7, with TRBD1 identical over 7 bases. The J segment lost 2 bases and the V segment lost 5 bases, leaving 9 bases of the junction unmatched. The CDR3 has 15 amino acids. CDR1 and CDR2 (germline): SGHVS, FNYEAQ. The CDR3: CASSLLGTAPYEQYF. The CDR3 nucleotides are TGTGCCAGCAGCCTTCTGGGGACAGCCCCCTACGAGCAGTACTTC.

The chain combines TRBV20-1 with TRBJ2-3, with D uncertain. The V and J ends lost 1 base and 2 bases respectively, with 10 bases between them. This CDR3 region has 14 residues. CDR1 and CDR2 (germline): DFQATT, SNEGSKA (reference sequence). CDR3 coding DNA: TGCAGTGCTAGAGTCTTCACAGTCACAGATACGCAGTATTTT. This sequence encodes CSARVFTVTDTQYF.

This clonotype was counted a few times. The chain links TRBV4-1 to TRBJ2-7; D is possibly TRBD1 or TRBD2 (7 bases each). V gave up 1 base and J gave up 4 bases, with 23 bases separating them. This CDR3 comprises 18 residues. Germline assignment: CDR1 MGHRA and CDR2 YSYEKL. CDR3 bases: TGCGCCAGCAGCCAAGGACCGGGAACCCCCAGGGGGGGATACGAGCAGTACTTC. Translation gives CASSQGPGTPRGGYEQYF.

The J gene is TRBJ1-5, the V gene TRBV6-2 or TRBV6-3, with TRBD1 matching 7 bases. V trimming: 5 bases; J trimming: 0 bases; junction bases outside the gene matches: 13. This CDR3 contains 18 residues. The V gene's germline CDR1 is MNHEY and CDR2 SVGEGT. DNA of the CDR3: TGTGCCAGCAGTGGGGACAGAGCTTTTTCCTATAGCAATCAGCCCCAGCATTTT. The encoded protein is CASSGDRAFSYSNQPQHF.

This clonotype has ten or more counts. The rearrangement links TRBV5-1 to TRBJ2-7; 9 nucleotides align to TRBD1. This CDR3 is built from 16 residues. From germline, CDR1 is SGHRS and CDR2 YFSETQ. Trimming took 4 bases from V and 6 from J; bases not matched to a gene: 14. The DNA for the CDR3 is TGCGCCAGCAGCCCCGGGACAGGGCCTCTAGCAACCGAGCAGTACTTC. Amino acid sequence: CASSPGTGPLATEQYF.

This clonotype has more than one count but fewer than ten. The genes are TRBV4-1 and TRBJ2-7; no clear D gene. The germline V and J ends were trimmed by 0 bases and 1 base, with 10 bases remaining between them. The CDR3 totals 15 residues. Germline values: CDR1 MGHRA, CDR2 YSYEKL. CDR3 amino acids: CASSQDFWGSYEQYF. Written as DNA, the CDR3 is TGCGCCAGCAGCCAAGACTTCTGGGGTTCCTACGAGCAGTACTTC.

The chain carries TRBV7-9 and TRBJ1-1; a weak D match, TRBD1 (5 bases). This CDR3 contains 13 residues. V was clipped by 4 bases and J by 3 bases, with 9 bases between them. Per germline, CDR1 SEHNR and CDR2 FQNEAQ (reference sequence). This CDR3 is CASSSRGDTEAFF. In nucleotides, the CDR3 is TGTGCCAGCAGCTCGAGGGGTGACACTGAAGCTTTCTTT.

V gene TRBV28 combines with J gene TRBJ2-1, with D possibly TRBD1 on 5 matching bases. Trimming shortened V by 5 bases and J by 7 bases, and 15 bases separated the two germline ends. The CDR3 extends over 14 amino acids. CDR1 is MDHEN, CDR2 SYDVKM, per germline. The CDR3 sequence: CASSPPTETNEQFF. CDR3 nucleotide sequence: TGTGCCAGCAGTCCGCCGACAGAGACAAATGAGCAGTTCTTC. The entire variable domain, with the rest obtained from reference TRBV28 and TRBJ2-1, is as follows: DVKVTQSSRYLVKRTGEKVFLECVQDMDHENMFWYRQDPGLGLRLIYFSYDVKMKEKGDIPEGYSVSREKKERFSLILESASTNQTSMYLCASSPPTETNEQFFGPGTRLTVL.

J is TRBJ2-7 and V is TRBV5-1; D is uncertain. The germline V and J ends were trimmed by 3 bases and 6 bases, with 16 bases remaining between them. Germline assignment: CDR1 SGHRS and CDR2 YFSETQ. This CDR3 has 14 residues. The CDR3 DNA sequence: TGCGCCAGCAGCTCTCTGGCCGGTTCCAGCGAGCAGTACTTC. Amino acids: CASSSLAGSSEQYF. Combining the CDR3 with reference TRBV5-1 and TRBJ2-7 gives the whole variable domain KAGVTQTPRYLIKTRGQQVTLSCSPISGHRSVSWYQQTPGQGLQFLFEYFSETQRNKGNFPGRFSGRQFSNSRSEMNVSTLELGDSALYLCASSSLAGSSEQYFGPGTRLTVT.

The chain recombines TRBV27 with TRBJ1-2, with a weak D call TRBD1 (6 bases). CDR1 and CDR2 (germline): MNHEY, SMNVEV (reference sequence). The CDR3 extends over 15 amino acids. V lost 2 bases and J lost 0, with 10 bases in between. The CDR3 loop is CASSLGTGPNYGYTF. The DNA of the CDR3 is TGTGCCAGCAGTTTAGGAACAGGGCCTAACTATGGCTACACCTTC.

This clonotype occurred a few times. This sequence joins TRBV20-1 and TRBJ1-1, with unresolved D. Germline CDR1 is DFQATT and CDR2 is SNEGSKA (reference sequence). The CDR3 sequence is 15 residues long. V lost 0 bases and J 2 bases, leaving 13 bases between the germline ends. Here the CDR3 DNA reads TGCAGTGCTAGAGACCCCGCGAGACTTAACACTGAAGCTTTCTTT. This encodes CSARDPARLNTEAFF.

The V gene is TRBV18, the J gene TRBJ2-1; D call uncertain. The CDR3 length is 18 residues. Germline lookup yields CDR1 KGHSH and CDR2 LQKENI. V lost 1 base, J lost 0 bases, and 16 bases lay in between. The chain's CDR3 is CASSPLAVRSYSYNEQFF. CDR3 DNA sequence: TGTGCCAGCTCACCACTGGCAGTCAGATCTTACTCCTACAATGAGCAGTTCTTC.

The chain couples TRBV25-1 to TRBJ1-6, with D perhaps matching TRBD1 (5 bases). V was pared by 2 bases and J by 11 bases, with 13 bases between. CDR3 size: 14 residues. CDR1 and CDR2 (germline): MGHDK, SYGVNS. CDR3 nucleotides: TGTGCCAGCAGTGAAGGGTGGGGGTATCCACCCCTCCACTTT. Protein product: CASSEGWGYPPLHF.

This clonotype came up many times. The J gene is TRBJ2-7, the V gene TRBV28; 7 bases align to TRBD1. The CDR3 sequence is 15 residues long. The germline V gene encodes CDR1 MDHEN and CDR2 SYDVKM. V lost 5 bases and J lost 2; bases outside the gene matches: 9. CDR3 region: CASSGQVGDPYEQYF. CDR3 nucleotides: TGTGCCAGCAGTGGACAGGTTGGCGATCCCTACGAGCAGTACTTC.

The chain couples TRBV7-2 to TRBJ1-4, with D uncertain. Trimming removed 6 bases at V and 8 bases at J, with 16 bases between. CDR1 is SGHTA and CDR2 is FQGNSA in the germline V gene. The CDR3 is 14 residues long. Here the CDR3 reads CASRGIGSPEKLFF. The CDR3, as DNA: TGTGCCAGCAGGGGGATCGGTTCACCGGAAAAACTGTTTTTT.

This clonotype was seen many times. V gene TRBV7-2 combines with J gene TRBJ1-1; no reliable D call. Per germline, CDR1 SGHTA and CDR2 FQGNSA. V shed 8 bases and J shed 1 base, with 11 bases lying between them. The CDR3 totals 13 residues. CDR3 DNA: TGTGCCAGCCTATGGACCGGGAACACTGAAGCTTTCTTT. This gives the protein CASLWTGNTEAFF.

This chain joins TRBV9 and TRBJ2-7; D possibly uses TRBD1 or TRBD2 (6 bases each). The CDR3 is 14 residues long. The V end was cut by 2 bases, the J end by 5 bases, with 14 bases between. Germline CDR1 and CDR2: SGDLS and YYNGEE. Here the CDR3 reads CASSVTGADDEQYF. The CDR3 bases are TGTGCCAGCAGCGTGACGGGGGCTGATGACGAGCAGTACTTC.

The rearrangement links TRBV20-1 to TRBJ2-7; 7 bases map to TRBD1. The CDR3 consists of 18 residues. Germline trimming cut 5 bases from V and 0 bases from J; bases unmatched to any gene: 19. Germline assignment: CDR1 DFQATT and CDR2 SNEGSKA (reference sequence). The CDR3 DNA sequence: TGCAGTGCTTCACCCACCTGGGGACAGACCAAAAGCTCCTACGAGCAGTACTTC. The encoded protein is CSASPTWGQTKSSYEQYF.

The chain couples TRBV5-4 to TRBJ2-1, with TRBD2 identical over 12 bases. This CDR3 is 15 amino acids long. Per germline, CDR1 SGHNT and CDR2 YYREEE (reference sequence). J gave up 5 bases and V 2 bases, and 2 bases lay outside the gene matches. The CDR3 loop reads CASSLASGGDNEQFF. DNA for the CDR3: TGTGCCAGCAGCTTAGCTAGCGGGGGGGACAATGAGCAGTTCTTC.

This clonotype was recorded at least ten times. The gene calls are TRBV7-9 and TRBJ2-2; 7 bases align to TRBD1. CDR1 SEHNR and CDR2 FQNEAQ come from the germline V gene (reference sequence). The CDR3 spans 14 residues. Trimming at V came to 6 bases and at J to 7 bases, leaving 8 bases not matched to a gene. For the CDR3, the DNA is TGTGCCAGCAGACAAGCTTGGGACAGCGGGGAGCTGTTTTTT. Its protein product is CASRQAWDSGELFF.

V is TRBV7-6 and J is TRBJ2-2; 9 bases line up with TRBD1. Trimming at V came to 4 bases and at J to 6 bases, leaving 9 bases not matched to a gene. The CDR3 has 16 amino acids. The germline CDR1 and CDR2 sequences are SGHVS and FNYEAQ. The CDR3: CASSSVDRGFAGELFF. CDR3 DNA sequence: TGTGCCAGCAGCTCCGTGGACAGGGGATTCGCCGGGGAGCTGTTTTTT.

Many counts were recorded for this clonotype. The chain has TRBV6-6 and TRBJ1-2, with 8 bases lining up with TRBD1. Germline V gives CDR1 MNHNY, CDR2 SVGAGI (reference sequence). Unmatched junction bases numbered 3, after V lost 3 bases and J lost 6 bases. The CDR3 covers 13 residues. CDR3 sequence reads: CASSYGQGDGYTF. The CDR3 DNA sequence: TGTGCCAGCAGTTATGGACAGGGAGATGGCTACACCTTC.

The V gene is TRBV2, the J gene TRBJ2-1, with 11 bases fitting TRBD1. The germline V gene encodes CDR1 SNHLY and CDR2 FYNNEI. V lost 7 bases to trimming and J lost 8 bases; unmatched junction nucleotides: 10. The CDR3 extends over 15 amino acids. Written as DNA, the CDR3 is TGTGCCAGCATTCCGGGACAGGGGGATAGGCATGAGCAGTTCTTC. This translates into CASIPGQGDRHEQFF.

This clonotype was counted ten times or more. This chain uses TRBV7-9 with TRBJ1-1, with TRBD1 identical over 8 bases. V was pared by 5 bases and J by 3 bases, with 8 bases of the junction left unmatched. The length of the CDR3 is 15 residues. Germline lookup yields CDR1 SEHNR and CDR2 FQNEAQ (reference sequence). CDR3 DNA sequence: TGTGCCAGCAGCCCCTGGGGGGGACAGGACACTGAAGCTTTCTTT. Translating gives CASSPWGGQDTEAFF.

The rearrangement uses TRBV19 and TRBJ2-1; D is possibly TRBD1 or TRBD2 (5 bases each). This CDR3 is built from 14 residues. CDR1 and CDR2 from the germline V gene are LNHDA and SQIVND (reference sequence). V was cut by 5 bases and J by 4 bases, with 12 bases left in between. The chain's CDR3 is CASSWGGGYNEQFF. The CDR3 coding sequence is TGTGCCAGTAGTTGGGGTGGGGGTTACAATGAGCAGTTCTTC.

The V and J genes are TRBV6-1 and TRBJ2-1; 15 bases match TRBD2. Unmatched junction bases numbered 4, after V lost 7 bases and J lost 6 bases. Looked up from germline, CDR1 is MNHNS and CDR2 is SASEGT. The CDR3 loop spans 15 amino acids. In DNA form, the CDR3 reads TGTGCCAGCACAGGACTAGCGGGGGGGCCCAATGAGCAGTTCTTC. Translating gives CASTGLAGGPNEQFF.